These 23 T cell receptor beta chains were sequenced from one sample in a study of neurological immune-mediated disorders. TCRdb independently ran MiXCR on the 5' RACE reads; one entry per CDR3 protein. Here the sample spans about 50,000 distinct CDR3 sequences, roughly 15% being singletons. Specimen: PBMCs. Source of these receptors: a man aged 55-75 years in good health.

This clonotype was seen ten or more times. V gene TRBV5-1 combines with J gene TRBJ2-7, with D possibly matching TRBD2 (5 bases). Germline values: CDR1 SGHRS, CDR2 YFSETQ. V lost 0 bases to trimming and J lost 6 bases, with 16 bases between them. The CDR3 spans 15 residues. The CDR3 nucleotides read TGCGCCAGCAGCTTGGTGCAGATAGGAGCGGCCGAGCAGTACTTC. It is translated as CASSLVQIGAAEQYF.

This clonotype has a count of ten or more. The CDR3 here is CSARDLYSGTGGSGANVLTF. The CDR3 DNA is TGCAGTGCTAGAGATCTGTACTCGGGGACAGGGGGCAGTGGGGCCAACGTCCTGACTTTC. The chain joins TRBV20-1 to TRBJ2-6; 12 bases are shared with TRBD1. The V segment lost 0 bases and the J segment 3 bases; nucleotides outside the gene matches: 12. Germline assignment: CDR1 DFQATT and CDR2 SNEGSKA (reference sequence). The CDR3 runs 20 residues.

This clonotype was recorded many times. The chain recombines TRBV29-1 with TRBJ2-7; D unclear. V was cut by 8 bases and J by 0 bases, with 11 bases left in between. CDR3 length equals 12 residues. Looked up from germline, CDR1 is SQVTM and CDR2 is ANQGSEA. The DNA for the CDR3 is TGCAGCTTCGGACGGAACTCCTACGAGCAGTACTTC. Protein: CSFGRNSYEQYF.

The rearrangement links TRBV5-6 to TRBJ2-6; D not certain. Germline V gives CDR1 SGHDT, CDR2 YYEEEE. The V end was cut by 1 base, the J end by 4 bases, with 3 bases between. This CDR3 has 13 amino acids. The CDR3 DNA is TGTGCCAGCAGCTTGTTAGGGGCCAACGTCCTGACTTTC. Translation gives CASSLLGANVLTF.

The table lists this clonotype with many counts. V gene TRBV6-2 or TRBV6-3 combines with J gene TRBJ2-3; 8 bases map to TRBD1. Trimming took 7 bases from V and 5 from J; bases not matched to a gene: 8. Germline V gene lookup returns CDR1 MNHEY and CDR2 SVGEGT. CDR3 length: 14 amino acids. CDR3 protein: CASTSRGRRDTQYF. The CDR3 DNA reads TGTGCCAGCACTTCCAGGGGGCGGAGAGATACGCAGTATTTT.

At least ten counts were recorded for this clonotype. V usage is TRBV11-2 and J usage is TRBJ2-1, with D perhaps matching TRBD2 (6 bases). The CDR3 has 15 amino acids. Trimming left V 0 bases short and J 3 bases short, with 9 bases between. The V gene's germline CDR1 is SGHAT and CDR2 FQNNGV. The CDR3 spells CASSLDVADYNEQFF. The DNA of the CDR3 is TGTGCCAGCAGCTTAGATGTAGCGGACTACAATGAGCAGTTCTTC.

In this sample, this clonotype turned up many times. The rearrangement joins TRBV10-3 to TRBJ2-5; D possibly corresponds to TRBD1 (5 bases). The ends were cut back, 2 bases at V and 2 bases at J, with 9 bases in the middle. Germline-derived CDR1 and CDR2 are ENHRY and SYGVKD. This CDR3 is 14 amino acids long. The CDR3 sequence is CAISEGAGQETQYF. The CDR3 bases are TGTGCCATCAGTGAGGGAGCAGGGCAAGAGACCCAGTACTTC.

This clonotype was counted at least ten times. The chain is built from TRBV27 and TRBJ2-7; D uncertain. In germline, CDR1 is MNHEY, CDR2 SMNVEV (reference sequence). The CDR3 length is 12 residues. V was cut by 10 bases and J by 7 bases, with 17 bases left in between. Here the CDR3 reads CANGVPVREQYF. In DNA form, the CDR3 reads TGTGCCAATGGTGTTCCGGTCAGAGAGCAGTACTTC.

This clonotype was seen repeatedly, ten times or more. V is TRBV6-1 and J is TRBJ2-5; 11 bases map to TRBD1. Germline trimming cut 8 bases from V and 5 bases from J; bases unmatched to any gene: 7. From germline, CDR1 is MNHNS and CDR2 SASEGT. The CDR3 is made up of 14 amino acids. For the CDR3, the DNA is TGTGCCAGCCAAACGGGACAGGGGGGTGAGACCCAGTACTTC. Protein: CASQTGQGGETQYF.

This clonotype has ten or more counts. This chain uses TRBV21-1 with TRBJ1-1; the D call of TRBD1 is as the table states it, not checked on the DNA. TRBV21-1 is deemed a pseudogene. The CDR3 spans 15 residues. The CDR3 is CASRGETGGNTEAFF. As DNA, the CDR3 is TGTGCCAGCAGGGGGGAGACAGGTGGGAACACTGAAGCTTTCTTT.

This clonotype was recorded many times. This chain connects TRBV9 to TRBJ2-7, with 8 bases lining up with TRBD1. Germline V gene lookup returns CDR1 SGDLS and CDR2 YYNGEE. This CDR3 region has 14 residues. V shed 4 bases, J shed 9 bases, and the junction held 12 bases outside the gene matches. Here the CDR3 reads CASSPGTGPSWQYF. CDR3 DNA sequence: TGTGCCAGCAGCCCCGGGACAGGACCCTCTTGGCAGTACTTC.

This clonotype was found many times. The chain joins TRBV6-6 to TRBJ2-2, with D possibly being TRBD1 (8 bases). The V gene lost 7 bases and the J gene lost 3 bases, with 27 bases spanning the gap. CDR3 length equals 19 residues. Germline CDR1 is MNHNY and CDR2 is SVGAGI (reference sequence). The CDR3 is CASTNRGTRGAGDTGELFF. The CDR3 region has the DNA TGTGCCAGCACAAACAGGGGGACTCGCGGGGCGGGAGACACCGGGGAGCTGTTTTTT.

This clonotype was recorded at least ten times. The CDR3 DNA sequence: TGCAGTGCTAGTAGTTCTAGCGGCGCGCATCAACAGTATTTT. Encoded protein: CSASSSSGAHQQYF. V gene TRBV20-1 combines with J gene TRBJ2-3, with 7 bases lining up with TRBD2. This CDR3 has 14 amino acids. CDR1 is DFQATT and CDR2 is SNEGSKA in the germline V gene (reference sequence). Trimming at V came to 3 bases and at J to 12 bases, leaving 15 bases not matched to a gene.

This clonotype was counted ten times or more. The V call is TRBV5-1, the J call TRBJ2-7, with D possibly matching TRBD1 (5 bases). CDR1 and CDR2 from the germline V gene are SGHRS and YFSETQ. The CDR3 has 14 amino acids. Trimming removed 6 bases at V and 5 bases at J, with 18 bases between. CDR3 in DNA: TGCGCCAGCAAGAGAGCCGTGCAGGGCCACGAGCAGTACTTC. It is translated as CASKRAVQGHEQYF.

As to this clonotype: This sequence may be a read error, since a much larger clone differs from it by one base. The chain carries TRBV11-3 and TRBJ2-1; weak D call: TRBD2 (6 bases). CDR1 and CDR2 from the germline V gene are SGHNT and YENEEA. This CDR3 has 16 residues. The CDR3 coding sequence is TGTGCCAGCAGCTTAGGAGGTAGCGGAACCTACAATGAGCATTTCTTC. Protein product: CASSLGGSGTYNEHFF.

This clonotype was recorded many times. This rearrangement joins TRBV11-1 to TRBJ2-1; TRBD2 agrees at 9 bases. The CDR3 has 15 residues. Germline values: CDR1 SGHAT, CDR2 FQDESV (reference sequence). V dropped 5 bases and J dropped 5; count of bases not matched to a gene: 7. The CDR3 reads CASSMDSGSDNEQFF. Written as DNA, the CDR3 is TGTGCCAGCAGCATGGATAGCGGGAGTGACAATGAGCAGTTCTTC.

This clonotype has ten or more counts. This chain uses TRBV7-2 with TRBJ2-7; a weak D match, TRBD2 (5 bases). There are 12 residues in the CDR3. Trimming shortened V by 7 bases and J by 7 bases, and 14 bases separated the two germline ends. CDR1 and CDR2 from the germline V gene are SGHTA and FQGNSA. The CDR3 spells CASTGDLGEQYF. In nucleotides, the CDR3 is TGTGCCAGCACCGGGGATTTGGGGGAGCAGTACTTC.

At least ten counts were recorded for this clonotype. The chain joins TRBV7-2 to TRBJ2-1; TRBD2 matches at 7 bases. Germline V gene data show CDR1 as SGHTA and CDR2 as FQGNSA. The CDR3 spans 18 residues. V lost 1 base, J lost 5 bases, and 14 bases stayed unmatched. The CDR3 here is CASSLGWGVGRSNNEQFF. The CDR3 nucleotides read TGTGCCAGCAGCTTAGGATGGGGCGTCGGGAGGTCGAACAATGAGCAGTTCTTC.

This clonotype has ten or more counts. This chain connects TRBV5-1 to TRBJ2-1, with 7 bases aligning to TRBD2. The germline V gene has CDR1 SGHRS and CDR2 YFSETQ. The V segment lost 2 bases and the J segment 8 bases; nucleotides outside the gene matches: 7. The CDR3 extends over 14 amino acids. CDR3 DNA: TGCGCCAGCAGCTTTCTGGGACTAAGGTATGAGCAGTTCTTC. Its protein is CASSFLGLRYEQFF.

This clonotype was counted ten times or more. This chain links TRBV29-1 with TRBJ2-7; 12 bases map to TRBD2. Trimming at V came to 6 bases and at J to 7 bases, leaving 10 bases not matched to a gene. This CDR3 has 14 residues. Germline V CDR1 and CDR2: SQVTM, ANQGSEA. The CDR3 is CSVGLAGFAGEQYF. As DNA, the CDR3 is TGCAGCGTAGGACTAGCGGGATTCGCGGGAGAGCAGTACTTC.

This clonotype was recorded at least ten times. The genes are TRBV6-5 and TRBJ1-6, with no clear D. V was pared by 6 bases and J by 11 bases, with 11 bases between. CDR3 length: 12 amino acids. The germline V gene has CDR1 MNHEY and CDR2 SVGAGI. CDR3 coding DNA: TGTGCCAGCAGCCAATCGGGCACACCCCTCCACTTT. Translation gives CASSQSGTPLHF.

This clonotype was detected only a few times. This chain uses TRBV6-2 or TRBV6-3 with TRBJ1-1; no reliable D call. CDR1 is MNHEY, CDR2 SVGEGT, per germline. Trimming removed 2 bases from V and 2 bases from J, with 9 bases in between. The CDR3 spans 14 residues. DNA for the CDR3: TGTGCCAGCAGTTACCGGGTTTCCAACACTGAAGCTTTCTTT. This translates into CASSYRVSNTEAFF.

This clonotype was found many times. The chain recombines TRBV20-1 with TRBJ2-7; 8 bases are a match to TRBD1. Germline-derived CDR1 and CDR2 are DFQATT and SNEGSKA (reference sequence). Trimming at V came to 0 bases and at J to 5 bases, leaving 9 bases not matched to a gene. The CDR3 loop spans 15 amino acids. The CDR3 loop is CSARDLAGGYDEQYF. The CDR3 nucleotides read TGCAGTGCTAGAGATCTGGCAGGGGGCTACGACGAGCAGTACTTC.